These 13 T cell receptor beta chains came from one sample sequenced in a study of neurological immune-mediated disorders. Time point meaning: longitudinal time-point 2. TCRdb independently ran MiXCR on the 5' RACE reads; one entry per CDR3 protein. Of 84,000 or so distinct CDR3 sequences listed, over 10% are singletons. Source material: PBMCs. These receptors were obtained from a female donor with HTLV-1-associated myelopathy (HAM/TSP).

This clonotype was observed many times. The chain links TRBV10-3 to TRBJ2-2; the match to TRBD2 covers 8 bases. Germline-derived CDR1 and CDR2 are ENHRY and SYGVKD. V was clipped by 7 bases and J by 4 bases; unmatched bases: 5. The CDR3 runs to 14 residues. Written as DNA, the CDR3 is TGTGCCATCAAGCGGGGGTGGGGCACCGGGGAGCTGTTTTTT. Translating gives CAIKRGWGTGELFF.

This clonotype was counted ten times or more. The rearrangement uses TRBV27 and TRBJ1-1; 9 bases map to TRBD1. The germline V gene has CDR1 MNHEY and CDR2 SMNVEV (reference sequence). There are 14 residues in the CDR3. The V gene end was trimmed by 6 bases and the J gene end by 1 base; junction bases not matched to a gene: 3. The CDR3 coding sequence is TGTGCCAGCAGACCGGGACAGGGGAACACTGAAGCTTTCTTT. The encoded protein is CASRPGQGNTEAFF.

Comment on this clonotype: A read error may explain this, as a much larger clone is one base away. V and J are TRBV18 and TRBJ2-2; the D is unclear. There are 14 residues in the CDR3. In germline, CDR1 is KGHSH, CDR2 LQKENI. CDR3 in amino acids: CANSPPQITGELFF. The DNA of the CDR3 is TGTGCCAACTCACCACCACAAATCACCGGGGAGCTGTTTTTT. Together with reference TRBV18 and TRBJ2-2, the CDR3 gives the full variable domain: NAGVMQNPRHLVRRRGQEARLRCSPMKGHSHVYWYRQLPEEGLKFMVYLQKENIIDESGMPKERFSAEFPKEGPSILRIQQVVRGDSAAYFCANSPPQITGELFFGEGSRLTVL.

This clonotype was detected ten times or more. CDR3 loop: CASSLATGGGNTIYF. CDR3 in DNA: TGCGCCAGCAGCTTGGCCACAGGGGGCGGAAACACCATATATTTT. The rearrangement joins TRBV5-1 to TRBJ1-3; 9 bases are shared with TRBD1. Trimming removed 0 bases from V and 4 bases from J; junction bases left unmatched: 2. The V gene's germline CDR1 is SGHRS and CDR2 YFSETQ. The length of the CDR3 is 15 residues.

This clonotype was seen at least ten times. V gene TRBV12-3 or TRBV12-4 combines with J gene TRBJ2-2, with D tentatively TRBD1 (5 bases). The CDR3 consists of 14 residues. V was shortened by 1 base and J by 6 bases, with 9 bases between the two germline ends. The CDR3, as DNA: TGTGCCAGCAGTTTAGTCCAGGGCGCCGGGGAGCTGTTTTTT. It yields the protein CASSLVQGAGELFF.

This clonotype has a count of ten or more. The rearrangement joins TRBV2 to TRBJ2-3, with 7 bases lining up with TRBD1. The trim removed 6 bases at V and 1 base at J, leaving 7 bases unmatched. There are 15 residues in the CDR3. Germline V gene data show CDR1 as SNHLY and CDR2 as FYNNEI. In DNA, the CDR3 is TGTGCCAGCAGCGTAGGGGGCTCGGGCACAGATACGCAGTATTTT. Translating it yields CASSVGGSGTDTQYF. Looking up the rest from reference TRBV2 and TRBJ2-3 gives the full variable domain: EPEVTQTPSHQVTQMGQEVILRCVPISNHLYFYWYRQILGQKVEFLVSFYNNEISEKSEIFDDQFSVERPDGSNFTLKIRSTKLEDSAMYFCASSVGGSGTDTQYFGPGTRLTVL.

This clonotype has a count of ten or more. This chain uses TRBV29-1 with TRBJ2-3; TRBD1 matches at 8 bases. Germline V gives CDR1 SQVTM, CDR2 ANQGSEA. The CDR3 spans 13 residues. With 8 bases clipped from V and 0 bases from J, the junction kept 4 bases outside the gene matches. The CDR3 nucleotides are TGCAGCTCAGGGGGCTTTAGCACAGATACGCAGTATTTT. Translated: CSSGGFSTDTQYF.

This clonotype occurred many times. V gene TRBV3-1 combines with J gene TRBJ2-5; a weak D match, TRBD1 (6 bases). Germline values: CDR1 LGHDT, CDR2 YNNKEL (reference sequence). This CDR3 is built from 15 residues. Trimming took 1 base from V and 2 from J, leaving 11 bases between them. CDR3 in amino acids: CASSQGGRAQETQYF. CDR3 bases: TGTGCCAGCAGCCAAGGGGGGCGCGCACAAGAGACCCAGTACTTC.

This clonotype was observed many times. The chain links TRBV9 to TRBJ2-7, with a possible D match to TRBD2 (5 bases). The CDR3 totals 15 residues. Trimming pared 3 bases from V and 0 bases from J, leaving 13 bases between. Germline V CDR1 and CDR2: SGDLS, YYNGEE. The CDR3 reads CASSADGLSSYEQYF. The CDR3 DNA follows: TGTGCCAGCAGCGCGGACGGACTGAGCTCCTACGAGCAGTACTTC.

This clonotype has at least ten counts. Sequence at one end of the junction differs from germline and may be a read error. V and J are TRBV4-3 and TRBJ2-1; TRBD2 aligns across 12 bases. CDR1 and CDR2 from the germline V gene are LGHNA and YSLEER. This CDR3 is built from 21 residues. CDR3 amino acids: CASSKELASGRAFSSYNEQFF. CDR3 DNA sequence: TGCGCCAGCAGCAAAGAATTGGCTAGCGGGAGGGCCTTTAGCTCCTACAATGAGCAGTTCTTC.

This clonotype has only a few counts. This chain links TRBV19 with TRBJ1-5; 8 bases agree with TRBD1. CDR1 and CDR2 (germline): LNHDA, SQIVND (reference sequence). The CDR3 extends over 14 amino acids. V shed 3 bases, J shed 9 bases, and the junction held 7 bases outside the gene matches. The CDR3 spells CASSIPGQELPQHF. Here the CDR3 DNA reads TGTGCCAGTAGTATCCCGGGACAGGAACTGCCCCAGCATTTT.

This clonotype was found many times. V is TRBV6-5 and J is TRBJ2-7; TRBD1 might be the D (6 bases). The CDR3 length is 15 residues. V gave up 2 bases and J gave up 5 bases, with 16 bases separating them. The germline gives CDR1 MNHEY, CDR2 SVGAGI. CDR3 amino acids: CASSYGPPHRDEQYF. In DNA, the CDR3 is TGTGCCAGCAGTTACGGACCTCCTCACAGGGACGAGCAGTACTTC.

This CDR3 is CASSSIRGSTSYEQYF. The DNA for the CDR3 is TGTGCCAGCAGTTCCATCCGGGGTTCTACCTCCTACGAGCAGTACTTC. The chain employs TRBV28 and TRBJ2-7, with a weak D call TRBD2 (5 bases). The CDR3 runs to 16 residues. Germline V lookup: CDR1 MDHEN, CDR2 SYDVKM. Trimming left V 4 bases short and J 0 bases short, with 16 bases between.